This T cell receptor beta chain was retrieved from a study of T cell responses to AZD1222 COVID-19 vaccine. The germline V gene has CDR1 GTSNPN and CDR2 SVGIG (reference sequence). There are 15 residues in the CDR3. Losses at the gene ends were 2 bases for V and 2 bases for J; bases not matched to a gene: 4. Note on this clone: Its antigen is as yet unknown.

Assay: immunoSEQ multiplex PCR; the TCRdb copy retains only in-frame clones and omits some. The sample has 140,000 or so clones; around 87% are singletons. Overall study results and limits: Most donors were white British and more were female, and clonal diversity was possibly underestimated. Spike was spanned by vaccine-associated CD4 TCRs, with dominance at 160-218 and 743-854. Recipients of two AZD1222 doses showed rising Spike-specific TCR breadth and depth.

The sequence derives from an adult in good health. The chain has TRBV30 and TRBJ2-1; the match to TRBD2 covers 9 bases. The material sequenced was peripheral blood, taken on day 0 of AZD1222 vaccination. The CDR3 bases are TGTGCCTGGAGTAGGGCTAGCGGGGCCTACAATGAGCAGTTCTTC. It codes for CAWSRASGAYNEQFF. Combining the CDR3 with reference TRBV30 and TRBJ2-1 gives the whole variable domain SQTIHQWPATLVQPVGSPLSLECTVEGTSNPNLYWYRQAAGRGLQLLFYSVGIGQISSEVPQNLSASRPQDRQFILSSKKLLLSDSGFYLCAWSRASGAYNEQFFGPGTRLTVL.